These 16 T cell receptor beta chains came from one sample sequenced in a study of T cell responses to AZD1222 COVID-19 vaccine. The method was immunoSEQ multiplex PCR; TCRdb's version includes in-frame clones alone and lacks a portion of them. The sample lists some 150,000 clones, 85% to 95% occurring once. Sequences were derived from peripheral blood, sampled on day 0 of AZD1222 vaccination. The origin of the receptors is an adult in good health.

This rearrangement joins TRBV5-1 to TRBJ2-7, with a possible D match to TRBD2 (5 bases). CDR1 is SGHRS, CDR2 YFSETQ, per germline. The CDR3 covers 13 residues. The V end was cut by 7 bases, the J end by 0 bases, with 11 bases between. The DNA of the CDR3 is TGCGCCAGCCGAGACGGGAACTCCTACGAGCAGTACTTC. This sequence encodes CASRDGNSYEQYF.

CDR3 DNA: TGCGCCAGCAGTCAATGCTCGTTGAGGGGGCCTAATGAAAAACTGTTTTTT. Its protein is CASSQCSLRGPNEKLFF. The chain is built from TRBV23-1 and TRBJ1-4, with 7 bases fitting TRBD1. TRBV23-1 is identified as an open reading frame with a role that is uncertain. This CDR3 is built from 17 residues. Trimming took 1 base from V and 3 from J; bases not matched to a gene: 8.

This chain connects TRBV2 to TRBJ2-7, with D perhaps matching TRBD1 (6 bases). CDR1 SNHLY and CDR2 FYNNEI come from the germline V gene. The CDR3 is 12 residues long. The ends were cut back, 4 bases at V and 5 bases at J, with 9 bases in the middle. The CDR3 DNA is TGTGCCAGCAGTGTACACAGGGACGAGCAGTACTTC. Protein: CASSVHRDEQYF.

The J gene is TRBJ2-1, the V gene TRBV6-1; 11 nucleotides line up with TRBD2. Germline lookup yields CDR1 MNHNS and CDR2 SASEGT. With V trimmed by 2 bases and J by 0 bases, 3 bases remained unmatched. The CDR3 is 17 residues long. DNA for the CDR3: TGTGCCAGCAGTGAACTAGCGGGGGGAAACTCCTACAATGAGCAGTTCTTC. Encoded protein: CASSELAGGNSYNEQFF.

The chain employs TRBV5-4 and TRBJ2-7, with 7 bases that match TRBD1. Germline CDR1 is SGHNT and CDR2 is YYREEE (reference sequence). The junction had 6 bases not matched to a gene; V was cut back by 3 bases and J by 0 bases. This CDR3 region has 15 residues. The DNA for the CDR3 is TGTGCCAGCAGCTGGGACAGTTCGAGCTCCTACGAGCAGTACTTC. Translated: CASSWDSSSSYEQYF.

This chain connects TRBV7-9 to TRBJ2-7, with D perhaps given as TRBD1 or TRBD2 (5 bases each). Trimming pared 4 bases from V and 5 bases from J, leaving 12 bases between. The CDR3 length is 13 residues. Germline CDR1 and CDR2: SEHNR and FQNEAQ (reference sequence). CDR3: CASSSGARDEQYF. In DNA, the CDR3 is TGTGCCAGCAGCTCCGGGGCCAGGGACGAGCAGTACTTC.

The table lists this clone with a count of one. J is TRBJ2-7 and V is TRBV29-1; D is unresolved. The CDR3 extends over 15 amino acids. Germline lookup yields CDR1 SQVTM and CDR2 ANQGSEA. V lost 2 bases to trimming and J lost 2 bases, with 16 bases between them. In nucleotides, the CDR3 is TGCAGCGTTGAATACAGTGACGGAATGCCCTACGAGCAGTACTTC. Translation gives CSVEYSDGMPYEQYF.

This CDR3 reads CASSRSGQRTGANVLTF. For the CDR3, the DNA is TGCGCCAGCAGCAGGTCGGGACAGCGGACTGGGGCCAACGTCCTGACTTTC. V usage is TRBV4-1 and J usage is TRBJ2-6, with TRBD1 matching over 7 bases. The CDR3 has 17 residues. The V and J ends lost 5 bases and 2 bases, in that order; junction bases with no gene match: 9. CDR1 is MGHRA, CDR2 YSYEKL, per germline.

The rearrangement links TRBV7-2 to TRBJ2-3; D is unclear. Trimming removed 5 bases at V and 4 bases at J, with 16 bases between. Germline V CDR1 and CDR2: SGHTA, FQGNSA. The CDR3 spans 15 residues. CDR3 coding DNA: TGTGCCAGCAGCCTTACTACGTCTTGGGCAGATACGCAGTATTTT. It is translated as CASSLTTSWADTQYF.

V and J are TRBV6-5 and TRBJ1-2; 7 bases are shared with TRBD1. V trimming: 4 bases; J trimming: 9 bases; junction bases outside the gene matches: 8. Germline lookup yields CDR1 MNHEY and CDR2 SVGAGI. This CDR3 spans 13 amino acids. CDR3 amino acids: CASSSLGQSSYTF. Here the CDR3 DNA reads TGTGCCAGCAGTTCCCTGGGACAGTCCAGCTACACCTTC.

The CDR3 region is CSVNNEGYGYTF. CDR3 coding DNA: TGCAGCGTTAACAATGAGGGCTATGGCTACACCTTC. The rearrangement joins TRBV29-1 to TRBJ1-2; unclear D gene. CDR3 length: 12 residues. CDR1 and CDR2 from the germline V gene are SQVTM and ANQGSEA. V lost 5 bases and J 4 bases, leaving 11 bases between the germline ends.

The V and J genes are TRBV7-5 and TRBJ2-2; the table calls TRBD1, which could not be checked here. TRBV7-5 is a pseudogene segment. The CDR3 length is 17 residues. The CDR3 region is CARSLARRAGYTGELFF. The CDR3 nucleotides are TGTGCCAGAAGCTTAGCGCGCCGGGCAGGGTACACCGGGGAGCTGTTTTTT.

The chain has TRBV15 and TRBJ1-2, with D perhaps matching TRBD1 (5 bases). Looked up from germline, CDR1 is LNHNV and CDR2 is YYDKDF (reference sequence). The CDR3 contains 16 residues. V lost 0 bases, J lost 8 bases, and 19 bases lay in between. This CDR3 is CATSRDPRAYTLGYTF. In DNA, the CDR3 is TGTGCCACCAGCAGAGATCCCAGGGCATATACTCTCGGCTACACCTTC. The variable domain in full, completed from reference TRBV15 and TRBJ1-2, reads DAMVIQNPRYQVTQFGKPVTLSCSQTLNHNVMYWYQQKSSQAPKLLFHYYDKDFNNEADTPDNFQSRRPNTSFCFLDIRSPGLGDTAMYLCATSRDPRAYTLGYTFGSGTRLTVV.

This chain connects TRBV6-6 to TRBJ2-7, with TRBD2 as a possible D gene (6 bases). This CDR3 comprises 14 residues. V was trimmed by 2 bases and J by 0 bases, leaving 8 bases between them. Germline lookup yields CDR1 MNHNY and CDR2 SVGAGI (reference sequence). The CDR3: CASSYTGSSYEQYF. CDR3 DNA: TGTGCCAGCAGTTACACCGGGAGCTCCTACGAGCAGTACTTC.

This chain links TRBV6-5 with TRBJ1-2, with 9 bases aligning to TRBD1. Germline CDR1 MNHEY, CDR2 SVGAGI. The V gene end was trimmed by 9 bases and the J gene end by 9 bases; junction bases not matched to a gene: 14. The CDR3 has 14 amino acids. In DNA, the CDR3 is TGTGCCAGGGAGGGGACAGGGTGGTCGTCTAGCTACACCTTC. It yields the protein CAREGTGWSSSYTF.

V and J are TRBV10-2 and TRBJ2-7, with a weak D call TRBD1 (6 bases). This CDR3 has 15 amino acids. Trimming pared 7 bases from V and 1 base from J, leaving 17 bases between. CDR1 WSHSY and CDR2 SAAADI come from the germline V gene. In DNA, the CDR3 is TGCGCCAGCACTGCTAGGACAGCGCCGTCCTACGAGCAGTACTTC. Translation gives CASTARTAPSYEQYF.